This T cell receptor beta chain emerged from a study of blood T cell repertoires in COVID-19 (dated by TCRdb to between 2020 and 2021). Context from the whole study: Samples covering the acute and convalescent phases of COVID-19 were provided by collaborators in the United States, Italy and Spain. The material from the prospective study consisted of cDNA or gDNA derived from T cells, B-cell-depleted T cells, or PBMCs. Subjects who had been exposed to COVID-19, were actively infected with it, or had recovered from it provided the deeply sampled blood TCRbeta repertoires that made up the dataset. The repertoires were released in a freely available public database meant as a resource for research on the immune response to SARS-CoV-2. The samples were drawn from the first 160 participants of the ongoing ImmuneRACE study and from 950 to 1,500 subjects provided by 6 global collaborators. A de-identified subject ID, COVID-19 status, age in years and sex were almost always included in the sample metadata. HLA class I and class II types, where available, came from metadata supplied by the sample provider rather than from assay-based typing. Overall study results and their limits: The amount of clinical and demographic metadata varied by source and participant and was provided uncurated.

From cysteine to phenylalanine, the CDR3 is 15 amino acids long. Only the CDR3 DNA stays, 45 bases, in frame from base 1. CDR1 and CDR2 were assigned from the germline V gene (reference sequence) as SGHNT and YYREEE. V lost 1 base and J lost 0 bases, and the count of bases not matched to a germline gene is 0. TCRbeta CDR3 regions were amplified from genomic DNA using the immunoSEQ Assay, a bias-controlled multiplex PCR. In the authors' own workflow: The number of nucleated cells in each sample was estimated by amplification of reference gene primers within the assay. To quantify the absolute abundance of each unique TCRbeta CDR3 rearrangement, sequence reads were collapsed and filtered. Productive Simpson clonality was computed per sample as the square root of Simpson's diversity index over productive rearrangements. Imported from immuneACCESS, the table was reduced by TCRdb to in-frame sequences with V and J called. These copies leave out some clones; in studies compared against another copy, an unresolved V gene accounts for under half, and the cause of the remainder is not known. That table is the source of V, J and clone size, and D and trimming were worked out from the DNA. The sample table shows about 140,000 clones, and over 75% are seen once. About 10% of the sample is taken by the ten largest.

The collaborating institutions used their own protocols to collect whole blood in K2EDTA tubes. For TCRbeta analysis, collaborator samples were shipped as frozen whole blood, as isolated PBMCs, or as DNA extracted from either sample type. Comment on this clone: No antigen is known for it. No quality values exist for individual bases; no much larger clone is one base distant. Additional DNA sequences in this sample encode the identical CDR3.

The V gene is TRBV5-4 and the J gene is TRBJ2-1, with 8 bases in between that match TRBD2. This clonotype originated in a man in his sixties with active or convalescent COVID-19. Source material: peripheral blood. Read as DNA, the sequence is TGTGCCAGCAGCTTGAGCGGGAGCTCCTACAATGAGCAGTTCTTC. Translated, this is CASSLSGSSYNEQFF.